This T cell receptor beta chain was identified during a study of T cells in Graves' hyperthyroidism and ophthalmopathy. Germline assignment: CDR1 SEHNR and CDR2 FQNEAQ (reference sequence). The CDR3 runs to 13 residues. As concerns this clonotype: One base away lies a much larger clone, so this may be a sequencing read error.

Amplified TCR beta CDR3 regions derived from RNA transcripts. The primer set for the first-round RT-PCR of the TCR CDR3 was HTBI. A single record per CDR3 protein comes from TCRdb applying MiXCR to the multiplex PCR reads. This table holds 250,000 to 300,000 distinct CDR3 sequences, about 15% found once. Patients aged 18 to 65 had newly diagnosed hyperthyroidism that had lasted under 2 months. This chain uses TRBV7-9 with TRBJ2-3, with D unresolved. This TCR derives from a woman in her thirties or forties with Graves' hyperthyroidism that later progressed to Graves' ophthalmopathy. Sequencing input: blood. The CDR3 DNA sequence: TGTACCAGCAGCTTAATGGTGGGCCATACGCAGTATTTT. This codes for CTSSLMVGHTQYF.